What follows are 17 T cell receptor beta chains derived from one specimen sequenced in a study of vaccination effects on CD4 cells after COVID-19 (dated by TCRdb to between 2021 and 2023). Antigens for these TCRs are unknown. After around ten days of culture, CD4+ T cells were isolated with the EasySep CD4+ T cell isolation kit. Participants received two doses of either the BNT162b2 or the mRNA-1273 mRNA SARS-CoV-2 vaccine. The library was prepared using the immunoSEQ multiplex PCR assay. The clones in this table, taken by TCRdb from immuneACCESS, are in-frame only. Not every clone is retained; where verified, under half of the shortfall comes from an unresolved V gene, and the cause of the rest is unknown. The sample table holds about 66,000 clones, of which approximately 79% were seen once. The top ten clones comprise approximately 2.3% of the sample. Sequencing used CD4+ T cells from PBMCs cultured without peptide, obtained after COVID-19 vaccination. All receptors derive from a human donor who received a COVID-19 vaccine.

The V and J genes are TRBV28 and TRBJ1-1; D ambiguous. From germline, CDR1 is MDHEN and CDR2 SYDVKM. V lost 1 base to trimming and J lost 6 bases, with 9 bases between them. The CDR3 has 13 residues. The CDR3, as DNA: TGTGCCAGCAGTTTATATGTCTGGGCTGAAGCTTTCTTT. Residues: CASSLYVWAEAFF.

This sequence joins TRBV3-1 (or the pseudogene TRBV3-2) and TRBJ2-2; D is perhaps TRBD1 (6 bases). The germline CDR1 and CDR2 sequences are LGHDT and YNNKEL (reference sequence). Trimming pared 4 bases from V and 6 bases from J, leaving 9 bases between. The CDR3 covers 13 residues. The CDR3 DNA is TGTGCCAGCAGCCGGACAGTAGCCGGGGAGCTGTTTTTT. This sequence encodes CASSRTVAGELFF.

The sample holds one count of this clone. The V gene is TRBV5-1, the J gene TRBJ2-6, with TRBD1 matching 8 bases. J lost 4 bases, V lost 0 bases, and 3 bases had no gene match. The CDR3 length is 16 residues. Germline CDR1 is SGHRS and CDR2 is YFSETQ. CDR3 loop: CASSLVTGAGANVLTF. The CDR3 DNA reads TGCGCCAGCAGCTTGGTGACAGGGGCCGGGGCCAACGTCCTGACTTTC.

This clone is a singleton in its sample. J is TRBJ2-3 and V is TRBV27; D gene ambiguous. The CDR3 has 14 amino acids. Per the germline V gene, CDR1 is MNHEY and CDR2 is SMNVEV (reference sequence). The V and J ends lost 8 bases and 0 bases respectively, with 12 bases between them. The CDR3 DNA is TGTGCCAGCTCGCATATACGGAGCACAGATACGCAGTATTTT. Protein sequence: CASSHIRSTDTQYF.

This chain connects TRBV11-2 to TRBJ2-3, with 11 bases fitting TRBD2. The CDR3 is made up of 16 amino acids. After removal of 1 base from V and 6 bases from J, the junction contained 6 bases not matched to a gene. Germline CDR1 reads SGHAT; CDR2 reads FQNNGV. CDR3 sequence (DNA): TGTGCCAGCAGCTTAGGTTTAGCGGGGGGGCACGATACGCAGTATTTT. It translates to CASSLGLAGGHDTQYF.

The chain uses TRBV24-1 and TRBJ1-5; no reliable D call. Germline CDR1 is KGHDR and CDR2 is SFDVKD. The CDR3 runs 11 residues. The V gene lost 4 bases and the J gene lost 11 bases, with 8 bases spanning the gap. In nucleotides, the CDR3 is TGTGCCACCAGTGACTTGGGCGCCCAGCATTTT. As protein: CATSDLGAQHF.

The chain recombines TRBV6-5 with TRBJ1-1, with TRBD1 identical over 9 bases. The V gene's germline CDR1 is MNHEY and CDR2 SVGAGI. V was pared by 8 bases and J by 10 bases, with 14 bases of the junction left unmatched. The CDR3 loop spans 14 amino acids. For the CDR3, the DNA is TGTGCCAGCGGTACAGGGGGCTCCCTGAGAAGAGCTTTCTTT. This gives the protein CASGTGGSLRRAFF.

Only a few counts were recorded for this clone. This chain connects TRBV2 to TRBJ1-3; D is uncertain. V was clipped by 1 base and J by 5 bases, with 9 bases between them. The germline V gene has CDR1 SNHLY and CDR2 FYNNEI. This CDR3 has 14 residues. Here the CDR3 reads CASSEEGLRNTIYF. In nucleotides, the CDR3 is TGTGCCAGCAGTGAAGAAGGGTTGAGAAACACCATATATTTT.

V gene TRBV28 combines with J gene TRBJ2-7, with a possible D match to TRBD2 (7 bases). CDR3 length: 13 amino acids. Trimming removed 6 bases from V and 1 base from J, with 10 bases in between. Germline CDR1 and CDR2: MDHEN and SYDVKM. Here the CDR3 DNA reads TGTGCCAGCAGAAGGGGGGGGTCCTACGAGCAGTACGTC. It yields the protein CASRRGGSYEQYV.

The chain uses TRBV6-6 and TRBJ1-6; D uncertain. The CDR3 length is 16 residues. Trimming cost V 2 bases and J 9 bases, with 17 bases left between them. Germline assignment: CDR1 MNHNY and CDR2 SVGAGI (reference sequence). The CDR3 DNA follows: TGTGCCAGCAGTTACGCGCAGGACCAGGTTGGTTCACCCCTCCACTTT. It codes for CASSYAQDQVGSPLHF.

This clone was observed a handful of times. J is TRBJ2-5 and V is TRBV5-1, with 8 bases fitting TRBD2. The CDR3 is 12 amino acids. Germline-derived CDR1 and CDR2 are SGHRS and YFSETQ. V gave up 8 bases and J gave up 5 bases; unmatched junction bases: 5. In DNA form, the CDR3 reads TGCGCCAGTCGGGAGGGTTGGGAGACCCAGTACTTC. This gives the protein CASREGWETQYF.

V usage is TRBV9 and J usage is TRBJ1-2; D is unclear. The germline V and J ends were trimmed by 5 bases and 5 bases, with 19 bases remaining between them. The CDR3 length is 15 residues. Germline V gene lookup returns CDR1 SGDLS and CDR2 YYNGEE. DNA of the CDR3: TGTGCCAGCAGACTCCTATCTAATGGGGAATATGGCTACACCTTC. It yields the protein CASRLLSNGEYGYTF.

CDR3 protein: CASSWKGPTDTQYF. Written as DNA, the CDR3 is TGCGCCAGCAGTTGGAAGGGACCCACAGATACGCAGTATTTT. This sequence joins TRBV5-1 and TRBJ2-3, with D possibly called TRBD1 or TRBD2 (5 bases each). The V gene's germline CDR1 is SGHRS and CDR2 YFSETQ. V dropped 5 bases and J dropped 2 bases, with 12 bases sitting between them. The CDR3 extends over 14 amino acids. The full variable domain, in which reference TRBV5-1 and TRBJ2-3 provide the parts outside the CDR3, is KAGVTQTPRYLIKTRGQQVTLSCSPISGHRSVSWYQQTPGQGLQFLFEYFSETQRNKGNFPGRFSGRQFSNSRSEMNVSTLELGDSALYLCASSWKGPTDTQYFGPGTRLTVL.

This chain joins TRBV18 and TRBJ2-3; TRBD1 agrees at 7 bases. Germline V gene data show CDR1 as KGHSH and CDR2 as LQKENI. The CDR3 loop spans 13 amino acids. The V gene end was trimmed by 4 bases and the J gene end by 6 bases; junction bases not matched to a gene: 4. The CDR3 DNA follows: TGTGCCAGCTCACAACAGGGGTTTGATACGCAGTATTTT. Protein: CASSQQGFDTQYF.

V is TRBV27 and J is TRBJ1-1; no clear D. This CDR3 has 15 amino acids. Germline CDR1 and CDR2: MNHEY and SMNVEV (reference sequence). The V gene lost 1 base and the J gene lost 0 bases, with 9 bases spanning the gap. In nucleotides, the CDR3 is TGTGCCAGCAGTTTATTCGCTGGGGTGAACACTGAAGCTTTCTTT. Amino acids: CASSLFAGVNTEAFF.

In this sample, this clone turned up a few times. The V and J genes are TRBV30 and TRBJ2-3; D ambiguous. Germline V gene sequence: CDR1 GTSNPN, CDR2 SVGIG (reference sequence). V was shortened by 2 bases and J by 3 bases, with 6 bases between the two germline ends. This CDR3 has 12 residues. Written as DNA, the CDR3 is TGTGCCTGGAGTCTGACTACAGATACGCAGTATTTT. The encoded protein is CAWSLTTDTQYF.

The chain couples TRBV5-4 to TRBJ1-2; perhaps TRBD1 as D (5 bases). In germline, CDR1 is SGHNT, CDR2 YYREEE (reference sequence). CDR3 size: 13 residues. V lost 6 bases and J 6 bases, leaving 15 bases between the germline ends. CDR3 in amino acids: CASTLQGRNGYTF. CDR3 DNA: TGTGCCAGCACCCTGCAGGGACGTAATGGCTACACCTTC.